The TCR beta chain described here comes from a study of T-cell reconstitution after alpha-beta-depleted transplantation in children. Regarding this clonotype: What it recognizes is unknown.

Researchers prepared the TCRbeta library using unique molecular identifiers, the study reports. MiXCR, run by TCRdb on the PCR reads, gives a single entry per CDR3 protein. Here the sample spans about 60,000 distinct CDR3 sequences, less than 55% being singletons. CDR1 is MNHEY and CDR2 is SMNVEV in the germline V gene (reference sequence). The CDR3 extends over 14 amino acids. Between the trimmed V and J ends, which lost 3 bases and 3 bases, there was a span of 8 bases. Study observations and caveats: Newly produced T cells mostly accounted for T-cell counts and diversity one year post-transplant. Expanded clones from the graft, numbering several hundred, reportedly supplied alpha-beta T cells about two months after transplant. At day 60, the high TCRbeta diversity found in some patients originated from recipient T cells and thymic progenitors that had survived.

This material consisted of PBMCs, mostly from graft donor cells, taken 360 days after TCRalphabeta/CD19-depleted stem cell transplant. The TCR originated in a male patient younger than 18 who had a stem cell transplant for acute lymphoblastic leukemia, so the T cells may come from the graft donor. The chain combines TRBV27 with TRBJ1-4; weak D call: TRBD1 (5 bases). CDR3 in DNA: TGTGCCAGCAGTTTTTTGGGGGCTAATGAAAAACTGTTTTTT. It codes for CASSFLGANEKLFF.